These 14 T cell receptor beta chains were sequenced from one sample in a study of sequential checkpoint blockade in melanoma. Regarding treatment: randomized to nivolumab then ipilimumab (arm A) or the reverse (arm B). Produced via immunoSEQ multiplex PCR; TCRdb's table is partial and in-frame only. Of 9,500 to 15,000 clones in the sample, about four fifths were seen once. Sequenced material: CD8+ T cells sorted from blood (inferred from file names), taken from a patient given nivolumab and ipilimumab in sequence. The receptors derive from a human donor with melanoma.

This sequence joins TRBV7-2 and TRBJ1-2; the match to TRBD1 covers 7 bases. CDR1 and CDR2 (germline): SGHTA, FQGNSA. The CDR3 extends over 15 amino acids. V lost 5 bases to trimming and J lost 6 bases; unmatched junction nucleotides: 12. CDR3 nucleotide sequence: TGTGCCAGCAGCCCCCCCCGGCCGGGACAGCATGGCTACACCTTC. Its translation: CASSPPRPGQHGYTF.

About this clone itself: A junction boundary mismatches the germline segment, possibly from a read error. Other DNA sequences in the same sample also yield this CDR3. This chain connects TRBV18 to TRBJ2-7; 10 nucleotides agree with TRBD1. From germline, CDR1 is KGHSH and CDR2 LQKENI. The CDR3 is 15 residues long. The CDR3 DNA reads as TGCGCCAGCTCACATCCGGGACAGGGGTCCCACGAGCAGTACTTC. Amino acid sequence: CASSHPGQGSHEQYF.

The gene calls are TRBV9 and TRBJ1-5, with 7 bases aligning to TRBD1. The CDR3 runs to 15 residues. V was pared by 3 bases and J by 0 bases, with 3 bases of the junction left unmatched. Germline-derived CDR1 and CDR2 are SGDLS and YYNGEE. The DNA of the CDR3 is TGTGCCAGCAGCGCAGGGGGAAATAGCAATCAGCCCCAGCATTTT. As protein: CASSAGGNSNQPQHF.

This clone was counted once. V usage is TRBV7-9 and J usage is TRBJ2-7; tentative D call: TRBD1 (5 bases). Trimming stripped 1 base from V and 0 bases from J, with 7 bases between. CDR3 length: 14 residues. In germline, CDR1 is SEHNR, CDR2 FQNEAQ (reference sequence). The CDR3 coding sequence is TGTGCCAGCAGCTTAGGGGGCAACTCCTACGAGCAGTACTTC. The encoded protein is CASSLGGNSYEQYF. Full variable domain (rest looked up from reference TRBV7-9 and TRBJ2-7): DTGVSQNPRHKITKRGQNVTFRCDPISEHNRLYWYRQTLGQGPEFLTYFQNEAQLEKSRLLSDRFSAERPKGSFSTLEIQRTEQGDSAMYLCASSLGGNSYEQYFGPGTRLTVT.

The CDR3 coding sequence is TGTGCCAGCAGCACCAAAACGGACAAGAACACCGGGGAGCTGTTTTTT. Its protein is CASSTKTDKNTGELFF. The chain uses TRBV7-2 and TRBJ2-2; weak D call: TRBD1 (5 bases). V lost 5 bases to trimming and J lost 1 base, with 14 bases between them. CDR1 is SGHTA, CDR2 FQGNSA, per germline. This CDR3 contains 16 residues.

The chain recombines TRBV4-3 with TRBJ2-3; the D gene is possibly TRBD2 (5 bases). V lost 3 bases, J lost 0 bases, and 10 bases lay in between. Germline V lookup: CDR1 LGHNA, CDR2 YSLEER. This CDR3 region has 15 residues. The CDR3 here is CASSQERFSTDTQYF. In DNA form, the CDR3 reads TGCGCCAGCAGCCAGGAGCGGTTTAGCACAGATACGCAGTATTTT.

The rearrangement joins TRBV27 to TRBJ2-7; TRBD1 matches at 7 bases. Germline V gene data show CDR1 as MNHEY and CDR2 as SMNVEV (reference sequence). V dropped 6 bases and J dropped 6; count of bases not matched to a gene: 11. The CDR3 runs 14 residues. CDR3 coding DNA: TGTGCCAGCAGGACGACAGGGTGGGATCGCGAGCAGTACTTC. This codes for CASRTTGWDREQYF.

J is TRBJ2-6 and V is TRBV6-1, with D perhaps matching TRBD1 (5 bases). There are 16 residues in the CDR3. From germline, CDR1 is MNHNS and CDR2 SASEGT. Trimming pared 3 bases from V and 0 bases from J, leaving 9 bases between. CDR3 coding DNA: TGTGCCAGCAGTGAGAATGACAGCTCTGGGGCCAACGTCCTGACTTTC. Amino acids: CASSENDSSGANVLTF.

In this sample, this clone turned up a few times. The CDR3 loop is CAQVLAGYEQYF. As DNA, the CDR3 is TGTGCCCAGGTTTTAGCGGGCTACGAGCAGTACTTC. The rearrangement links TRBV7-5 to TRBJ2-7; TRBD2 is taken as the D call from the table, unchecked against the DNA. TRBV7-5 is described as a pseudogene. This CDR3 has 12 amino acids.

The chain uses TRBV7-9 and TRBJ2-7, with 7 nucleotides matching TRBD1. V gave up 5 bases and J gave up 7 bases; unmatched junction bases: 11. The CDR3 length is 14 residues. CDR1 and CDR2 (germline): SEHNR, FQNEAQ (reference sequence). CDR3 bases: TGTGCCAGCAGCCCCCGACAGGGATCCACAGAGCAGTACTTC. Its translation: CASSPRQGSTEQYF. Filled out from reference TRBV7-9 and TRBJ2-7, the complete variable domain reads DTGVSQNPRHKITKRGQNVTFRCDPISEHNRLYWYRQTLGQGPEFLTYFQNEAQLEKSRLLSDRFSAERPKGSFSTLEIQRTEQGDSAMYLCASSPRQGSTEQYFGPGTRLTVT.

This clone appeared a single time. The chain combines TRBV7-2 with TRBJ2-3; the D gene is possibly TRBD1 (5 bases). The CDR3 length is 16 residues. Germline loops: CDR1 SGHTA, CDR2 FQGNSA. Trimming shortened V by 6 bases and J by 1 base, and 17 bases separated the two germline ends. The CDR3 is CASSFSRQGGTDTQYF. The CDR3 coding sequence is TGTGCCAGCAGTTTCTCCCGGCAGGGTGGCACAGATACGCAGTATTTT.

The chain employs TRBV6-1 and TRBJ1-5; D is uncertain. This CDR3 has 13 amino acids. With 8 bases removed from V and 1 base from J, the gap between germline ends came to 9 bases. Germline assignment: CDR1 MNHNS and CDR2 SASEGT. Written as DNA, the CDR3 is TGTGCCAGCGGGCAGCCAAGCAATCAGCCCCAGCATTTT. Its translation is CASGQPSNQPQHF.

V usage is TRBV28 and J usage is TRBJ1-3; D gene ambiguous. Germline lookup yields CDR1 MDHEN and CDR2 SYDVKM. CDR3 length: 13 amino acids. CDR3 in amino acids: CRSSATSGNTIYF. The CDR3 nucleotides are TGTCGGAGCTCAGCTACCTCTGGAAACACCATATATTTT.

The CDR3 DNA reads as TGTGCCAGCAGCCTATATTCTGGGACAGGGGGCCAGGAGCAGTACTTC. It codes for CASSLYSGTGGQEQYF. The chain carries TRBV5-8 and TRBJ2-7, with 12 bases that match TRBD1. The CDR3 extends over 16 amino acids. From germline, CDR1 is SGHTS and CDR2 YDEGEE. V shed 4 bases, J shed 7 bases, and the junction held 12 bases outside the gene matches. Together with reference TRBV5-8 and TRBJ2-7, the CDR3 gives the full variable domain: EAGVTQSPTHLIKTRGQQATLRCSPISGHTSVYWYQQALGLGLQFLLWYDEGEERNRGNFPPRFSGRQFPNYSSELNVNALELEDSALYLCASSLYSGTGGQEQYFGPGTRLTVT.